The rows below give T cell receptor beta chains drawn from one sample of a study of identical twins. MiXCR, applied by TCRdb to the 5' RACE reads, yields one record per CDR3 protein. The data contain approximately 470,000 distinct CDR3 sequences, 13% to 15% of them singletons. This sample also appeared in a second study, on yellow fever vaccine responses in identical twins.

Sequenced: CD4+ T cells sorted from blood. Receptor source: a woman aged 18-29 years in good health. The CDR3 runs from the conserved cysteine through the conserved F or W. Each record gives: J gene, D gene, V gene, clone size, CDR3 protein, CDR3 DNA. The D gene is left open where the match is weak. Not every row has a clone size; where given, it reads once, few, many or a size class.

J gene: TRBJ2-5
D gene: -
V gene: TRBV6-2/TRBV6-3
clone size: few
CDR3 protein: CASTPQGGQIQTQYF
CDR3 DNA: TGTGCCAGCACCCCCCAGGGGGGACAAATCCAGACCCAGTACTTC

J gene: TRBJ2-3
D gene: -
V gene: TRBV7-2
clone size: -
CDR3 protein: CASSLSAFLTDTQYF
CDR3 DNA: TGTGCCAGCAGCTTATCAGCGTTTTTGACAGATACGCAGTATTTT

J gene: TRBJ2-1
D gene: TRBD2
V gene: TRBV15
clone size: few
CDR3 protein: CATTEGLAGTRQFF
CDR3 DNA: TGTGCCACCACCGAGGGACTAGCGGGGACGAGGCAGTTCTTC

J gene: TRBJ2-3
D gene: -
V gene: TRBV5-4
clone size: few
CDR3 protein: CASSLLRPTDTQYF
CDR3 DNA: TGTGCCAGCAGCTTGTTGAGGCCCACAGATACGCAGTATTTT

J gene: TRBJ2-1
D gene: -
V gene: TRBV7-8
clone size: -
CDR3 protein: CASSPQGPDRPYNEQFF
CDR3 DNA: TGTGCCAGCAGCCCACAGGGACCTGATCGGCCCTACAATGAGCAGTTCTTC

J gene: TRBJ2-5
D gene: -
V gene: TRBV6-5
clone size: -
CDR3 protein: CASSYSLLDQETQYF
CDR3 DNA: TGTGCCAGCAGTTACTCCCTCCTCGACCAAGAGACCCAGTACTTC

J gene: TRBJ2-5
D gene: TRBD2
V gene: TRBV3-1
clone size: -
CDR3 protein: CASSQTLAGGPFQTQYF
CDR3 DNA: TGTGCCAGCAGCCAAACCCTAGCGGGGGGGCCATTTCAGACCCAGTACTTC

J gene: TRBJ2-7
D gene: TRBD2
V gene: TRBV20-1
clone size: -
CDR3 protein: CSVRGGSIYEQYF
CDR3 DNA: TGCAGTGTTCGGGGGGGCTCGATCTACGAGCAGTACTTC

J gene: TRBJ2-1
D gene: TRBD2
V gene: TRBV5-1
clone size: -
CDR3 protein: CASSLAGSGIRDEQFF
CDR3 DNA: TGCGCCAGCAGCTTGGCCGGAAGCGGGATACGCGATGAGCAGTTCTTC

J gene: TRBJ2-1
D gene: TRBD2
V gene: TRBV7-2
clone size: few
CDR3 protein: CASSFREAYNEQFF
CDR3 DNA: TGTGCCAGCAGCTTCCGGGAGGCCTACAATGAGCAGTTCTTC

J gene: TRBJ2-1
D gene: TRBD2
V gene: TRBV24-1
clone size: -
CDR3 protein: CATSEPSGSSYNEQFF
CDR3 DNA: TGTGCCACCAGTGAGCCTAGCGGGAGCTCCTACAATGAGCAGTTCTTC

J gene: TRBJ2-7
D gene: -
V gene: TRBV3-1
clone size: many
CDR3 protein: CASSRGRVKGEQYF
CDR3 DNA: TGTGCCAGCAGCCGGGGCAGGGTTAAGGGCGAGCAGTACTTC

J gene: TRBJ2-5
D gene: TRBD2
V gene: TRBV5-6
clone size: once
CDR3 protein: CASSRMRGSETQYF
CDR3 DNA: TGTGCCAGCAGCCGAATGCGGGGGTCGGAGACCCAGTACTTC

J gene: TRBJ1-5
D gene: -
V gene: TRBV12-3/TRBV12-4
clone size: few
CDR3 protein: CASRPPPGTSDQPQHF
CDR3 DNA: TGTGCCAGCAGACCACCCCCCGGGACATCGGATCAGCCCCAGCATTTT

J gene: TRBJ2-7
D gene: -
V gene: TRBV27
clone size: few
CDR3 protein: CANPPDEQYF
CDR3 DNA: TGTGCCAACCCCCCGGACGAGCAGTACTTC

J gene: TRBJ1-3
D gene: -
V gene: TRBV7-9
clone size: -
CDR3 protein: CASRRGEIDSGNTIYF
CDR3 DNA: TGTGCCAGCAGACGGGGGGAGATTGACTCTGGAAACACCATATATTTT

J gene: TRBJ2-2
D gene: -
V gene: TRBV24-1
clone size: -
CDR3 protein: CATRGSQELNTGELFF
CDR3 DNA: TGTGCCACCAGGGGTAGCCAAGAATTGAACACCGGGGAGCTGTTTTTT

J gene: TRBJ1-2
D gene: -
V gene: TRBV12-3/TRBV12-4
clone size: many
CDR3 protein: CASSLAARANYGYTF
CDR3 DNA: TGTGCCAGCAGTTTAGCGGCCAGGGCTAACTATGGCTACACCTTC

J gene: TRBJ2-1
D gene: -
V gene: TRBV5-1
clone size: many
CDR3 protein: CASSVTGPYNEQFF
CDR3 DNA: TGCGCCAGCAGCGTAACAGGGCCCTACAATGAGCAGTTCTTC

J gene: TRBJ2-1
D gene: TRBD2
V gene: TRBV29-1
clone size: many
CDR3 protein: CSVAKTSGIENEQFF
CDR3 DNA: TGCAGCGTTGCTAAAACTAGCGGGATCGAGAATGAGCAGTTCTTC

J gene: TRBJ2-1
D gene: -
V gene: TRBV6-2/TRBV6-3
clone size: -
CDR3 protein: CASSFLAQEQFF
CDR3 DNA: TGTGCCAGCAGTTTCCTAGCGCAGGAGCAGTTCTTC

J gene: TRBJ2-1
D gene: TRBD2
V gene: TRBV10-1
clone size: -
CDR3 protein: CASGSGRGGMTYNEQFF
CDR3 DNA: TGCGCCAGCGGAAGCGGGAGAGGTGGAATGACCTACAATGAGCAGTTCTTC

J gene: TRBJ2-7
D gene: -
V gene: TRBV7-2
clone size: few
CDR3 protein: CASSLHGGVYEQYF
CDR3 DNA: TGTGCCAGCAGCCTACACGGAGGGGTCTACGAGCAGTACTTC

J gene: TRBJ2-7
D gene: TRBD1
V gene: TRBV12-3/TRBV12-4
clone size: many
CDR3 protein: CASSPSTGGLYEQYF
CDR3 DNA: TGTGCCAGCAGTCCCTCGACAGGGGGCTTGTACGAGCAGTACTTC

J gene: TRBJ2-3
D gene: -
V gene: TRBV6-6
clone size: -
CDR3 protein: CASRPGLDTQYF
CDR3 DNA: TGTGCCAGCAGACCAGGGCTGGATACGCAGTATTTT

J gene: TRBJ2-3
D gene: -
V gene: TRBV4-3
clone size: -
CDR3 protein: CASSQGASGTDTQYF
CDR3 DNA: TGCGCCAGCAGCCAAGGGGCTAGCGGCACAGATACGCAGTATTTT

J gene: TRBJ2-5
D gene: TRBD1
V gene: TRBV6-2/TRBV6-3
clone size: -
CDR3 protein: CASGQVPPQETQYF
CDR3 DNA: TGTGCCAGCGGACAGGTTCCTCCGCAAGAGACCCAGTACTTC

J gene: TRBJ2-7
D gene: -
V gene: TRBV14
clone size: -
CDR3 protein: CASSQDWRGPYF
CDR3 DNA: TGTGCCAGCAGCCAAGATTGGAGGGGGCCGTACTTC

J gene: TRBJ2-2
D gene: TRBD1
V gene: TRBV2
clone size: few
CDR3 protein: CASSRDRINTGELFF
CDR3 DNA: TGTGCCAGCAGTCGGGACAGAATTAACACCGGGGAGCTGTTTTTT

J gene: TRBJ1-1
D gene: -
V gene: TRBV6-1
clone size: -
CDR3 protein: CASRPIRMNTEAFF
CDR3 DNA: TGTGCCAGCAGGCCGATACGTATGAACACTGAAGCTTTCTTT

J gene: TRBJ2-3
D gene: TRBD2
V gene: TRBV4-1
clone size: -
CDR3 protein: CASRAGGDTDTQYF
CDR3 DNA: TGCGCCAGCAGGGCGGGGGGAGACACAGATACGCAGTATTTT

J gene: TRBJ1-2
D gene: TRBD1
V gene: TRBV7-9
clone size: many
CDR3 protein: CASSRGQGSGYTF
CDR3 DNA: TGTGCCAGCAGCCGGGGACAGGGTTCTGGCTACACCTTC

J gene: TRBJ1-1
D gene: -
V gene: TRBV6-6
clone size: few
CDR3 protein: CASSRQVRTEAFF
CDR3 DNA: TGTGCCAGCAGCAGACAGGTTCGTACTGAAGCTTTCTTT

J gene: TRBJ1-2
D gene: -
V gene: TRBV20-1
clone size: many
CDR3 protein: CAIPGSVYGYTF
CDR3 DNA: TGCGCAATACCCGGCTCGGTCTATGGCTACACCTTC

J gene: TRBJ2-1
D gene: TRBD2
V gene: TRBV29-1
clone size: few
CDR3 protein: CSVHSGRSNEQFF
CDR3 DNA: TGCAGCGTGCACTCCGGGAGGAGTAATGAGCAGTTCTTC

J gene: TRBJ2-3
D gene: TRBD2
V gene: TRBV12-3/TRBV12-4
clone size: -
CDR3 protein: CASSLGLAAGTDTQYF
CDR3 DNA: TGTGCCAGCAGTTTGGGACTAGCGGCGGGCACAGATACGCAGTATTTT

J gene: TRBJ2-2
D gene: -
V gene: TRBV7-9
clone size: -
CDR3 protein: CASSLLGENTGELFF
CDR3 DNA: TGTGCCAGCAGCTTATTAGGGGAAAACACCGGGGAGCTGTTTTTT

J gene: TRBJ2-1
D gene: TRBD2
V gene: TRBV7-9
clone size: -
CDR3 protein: CASSLLSGGGRIDEQFF
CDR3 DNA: TGTGCCAGCAGCTTATTAAGCGGGGGTGGAAGGATCGATGAGCAGTTCTTC

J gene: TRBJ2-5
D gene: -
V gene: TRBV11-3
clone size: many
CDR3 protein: CASSSTPVGTQYF
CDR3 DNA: TGTGCCAGCAGCTCGACTCCTGTAGGGACCCAGTACTTC

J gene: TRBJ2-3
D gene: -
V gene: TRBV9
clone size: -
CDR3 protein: CASSARGGAGTDTQYF
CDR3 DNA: TGTGCCAGCAGTGCTCGGGGCGGGGCGGGCACAGATACGCAGTATTTT

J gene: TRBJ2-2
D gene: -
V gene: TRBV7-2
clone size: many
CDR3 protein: CASSSGGVTGELFF
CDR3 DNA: TGTGCCAGCAGCTCTGGTGGGGTCACCGGGGAGCTGTTTTTT

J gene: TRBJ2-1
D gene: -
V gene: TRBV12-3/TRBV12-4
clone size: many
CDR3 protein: CASSGTSYNEQFF
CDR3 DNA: TGTGCCAGCAGTGGAACCTCCTACAATGAGCAGTTCTTC

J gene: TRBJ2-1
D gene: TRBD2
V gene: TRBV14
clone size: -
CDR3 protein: CASSPYRRGRAGYNEQFF
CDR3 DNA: TGTGCCAGCAGCCCATACCGTCGGGGGAGGGCCGGGTACAATGAGCAGTTCTTC

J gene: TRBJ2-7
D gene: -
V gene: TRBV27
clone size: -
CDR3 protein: CASSLYRSYEQYF
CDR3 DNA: TGTGCCAGCAGCCTCTACCGTTCCTACGAGCAGTACTTC

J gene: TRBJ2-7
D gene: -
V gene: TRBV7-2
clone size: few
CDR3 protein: CASSLSPQYEQYF
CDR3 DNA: TGTGCCAGCAGCTTATCGCCACAATACGAGCAGTACTTC

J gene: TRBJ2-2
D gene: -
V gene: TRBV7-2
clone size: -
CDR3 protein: CASSLGQSAGELFF
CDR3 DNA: TGTGCCAGCAGCCTTGGACAGTCGGCCGGGGAGCTGTTTTTT

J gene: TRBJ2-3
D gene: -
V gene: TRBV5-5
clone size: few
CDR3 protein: CASSLVRAPTDTQYF
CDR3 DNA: TGTGCCAGCAGCCTCGTCCGGGCCCCCACAGATACGCAGTATTTT

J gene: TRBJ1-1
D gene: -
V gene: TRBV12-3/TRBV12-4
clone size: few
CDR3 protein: CASRPRDKSPNTEAFF
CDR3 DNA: TGTGCCAGCAGGCCCCGGGACAAGAGCCCGAACACTGAAGCTTTCTTT